The entry below gives a single TCR beta chain sequence along with its context. The sample is drawn from a study of blood T cell repertoires in COVID-19. Authors' methods: The authors estimated nucleated cell counts from reference gene primer amplification. The table came from immunoSEQ multiplex PCR; TCRdb's copy has only in-frame clones and leaves some out. V and J calls and clone size follow that table, whereas D and trimming were derived from the DNA. Among around 250,000 clones, around four fifths were seen once, and the ten largest hold approximately 5.3%. The CDR3 has 13 amino acids. The germline V and J ends were trimmed by 6 bases and 3 bases, with 9 bases remaining between them. Germline lookup yields CDR1 LNHDA and CDR2 SQIVND (reference sequence).

This sequence originates from a man older than 75 with acute or convalescent COVID-19. Sequencing was carried out using peripheral blood. The chain combines TRBV19 with TRBJ1-5, with TRBD1 as a possible D gene (5 bases). The CDR3 DNA sequence: TGTGCCAGTAGCCGGGACTACAATCAGCCCCAGCATTTT. Its translation: CASSRDYNQPQHF.